The 11 T cell receptor beta chains reported below all come from one sample, sequenced in a study of OX40 agonist ivuxolimab in advanced cancers. Some clones are missing from TCRdb's copy, which holds only in-frame ones; the method was immunoSEQ multiplex PCR. The repertoire holds about 60,000 clones, over 90% seen once, with around a sixth in the top ten. This material consisted of CD4+ or CD8+ T cells sorted from blood, taken in a trial of the OX40 agonist ivuxolimab. The receptors here all came from an adult with an advanced solid tumor such as melanoma, head and neck, liver or kidney cancer.

The V and J genes are TRBV12-5 and TRBJ2-2, with TRBD2 matching 10 bases. Germline lookup yields CDR1 LGHNT and CDR2 FRNRAP. V lost 1 base to trimming and J lost 5 bases; unmatched junction nucleotides: 10. This CDR3 comprises 18 residues. CDR3 coding DNA: TGTGCTAGTGGTTTGGACCCTAGCGGGAGCCTCCTGACCGGGGAGCTGTTTTTT. Protein product: CASGLDPSGSLLTGELFF.

This chain uses TRBV5-6 with TRBJ2-7, with 8 nucleotides matching TRBD2. Germline-derived CDR1 and CDR2 are SGHDT and YYEEEE. The CDR3 covers 15 residues. V lost 6 bases to trimming and J lost 3 bases; unmatched junction nucleotides: 11. The CDR3 is CASIEFREGDYEQYF. The CDR3 coding sequence is TGTGCCAGCATCGAGTTCCGGGAGGGAGACTACGAGCAGTACTTC.

The chain uses TRBV28 and TRBJ2-5; 12 bases align to TRBD1. The CDR3 is 16 amino acids. V lost 5 bases and J lost 4; bases outside the gene matches: 8. Germline lookup yields CDR1 MDHEN and CDR2 SYDVKM. CDR3 protein: CASSHSGQGAGETQYF. The CDR3 nucleotides read TGTGCCAGCAGTCATTCGGGACAGGGGGCGGGAGAGACCCAGTACTTC.

CDR3 bases: TGTGCCAGCAGCTTGGCCTTGCTAGCGGGAGGGCCCCACGAGCAGTACTTC. Its translation is CASSLALLAGGPHEQYF. This chain connects TRBV5-4 to TRBJ2-7, with TRBD2 identical over 12 bases. J lost 5 bases, V lost 0 bases, and 9 bases had no gene match. Germline-derived CDR1 and CDR2 are SGHNT and YYREEE (reference sequence). The length of the CDR3 is 17 residues.

The chain joins TRBV19 to TRBJ2-7; 9 positions match TRBD2. CDR1 and CDR2 from the germline V gene are LNHDA and SQIVND (reference sequence). The CDR3 covers 14 residues. The V gene end was trimmed by 5 bases and the J gene end by 7 bases; junction bases not matched to a gene: 9. The CDR3 is CASSHDSGRGEQYF. The CDR3 coding sequence is TGTGCCAGTAGTCACGATAGCGGGAGAGGGGAGCAGTACTTC.

V is TRBV9 and J is TRBJ2-7; 11 positions agree with TRBD2. Germline-derived CDR1 and CDR2 are SGDLS and YYNGEE. V lost 4 bases to trimming and J lost 6 bases; unmatched junction nucleotides: 9. The CDR3 is 15 residues long. Here the CDR3 reads CASSPVLAGGGEQYF. CDR3 in DNA: TGTGCCAGCAGCCCAGTCCTAGCGGGAGGTGGCGAGCAGTACTTC.

This clone appeared once. The chain joins TRBV30 to TRBJ2-7, with D possibly being TRBD1 (8 bases). Trimming removed 2 bases from V and 4 bases from J, with 15 bases in between. The CDR3 is 14 residues long. Germline CDR1 reads GTSNPN; CDR2 reads SVGIG (reference sequence). CDR3 sequence reads: CAWSYRGGLYEQYF. CDR3 nucleotides: TGTGCCTGGAGTTACAGGGGGGGCTTGTACGAGCAGTACTTC.

This clone appeared once. The chain recombines TRBV7-9 with TRBJ2-7; TRBD1 aligns across 8 bases. V shed 5 bases, J shed 4 bases, and the junction held 10 bases outside the gene matches. Germline V CDR1 and CDR2: SEHNR, FQNEAQ (reference sequence). The CDR3 contains 15 residues. DNA of the CDR3: TGTGCCAGCAGCCTAAAGGACAGGGTAGATTACGAGCAGTACTTC. Translated, it gives CASSLKDRVDYEQYF.

The CDR3 loop is CASSLPTSGTAIPTEQYF. CDR3 in DNA: TGTGCCAGCAGCCTACCAACCTCCGGGACAGCCATTCCAACCGAGCAGTACTTC. V usage is TRBV28 and J usage is TRBJ2-7; 7 bases align to TRBD1. The CDR3 covers 18 residues. V dropped 6 bases and J dropped 6; count of bases not matched to a gene: 23. Germline CDR1 and CDR2: MDHEN and SYDVKM. The entire variable domain, with the rest obtained from reference TRBV28 and TRBJ2-7, is as follows: DVKVTQSSRYLVKRTGEKVFLECVQDMDHENMFWYRQDPGLGLRLIYFSYDVKMKEKGDIPEGYSVSREKKERFSLILESASTNQTSMYLCASSLPTSGTAIPTEQYFGPGTRLTVT.

The V gene is TRBV15, the J gene TRBJ1-4, with TRBD1 identical over 11 bases. Germline lookup yields CDR1 LNHNV and CDR2 YYDKDF (reference sequence). The trim removed 4 bases at V and 6 bases at J, leaving 10 bases unmatched. This CDR3 region has 17 residues. CDR3: CATSTRDRGTTDEKLFF. CDR3 sequence (DNA): TGTGCCACCAGCACTCGGGACAGGGGGACGACTGATGAAAAACTGTTTTTT.

The chain carries TRBV27 and TRBJ2-5, with D uncertain. Between the trimmed V and J ends, which lost 3 bases and 5 bases, there was a span of 13 bases. This CDR3 spans 14 amino acids. CDR1 is MNHEY, CDR2 SMNVEV, per germline (reference sequence). The CDR3 reads CASSLVQFGETQYF. Here the CDR3 DNA reads TGTGCCAGCAGTTTGGTTCAGTTTGGTGAGACCCAGTACTTC.